Below are 30 T cell receptor beta chains sequenced from a single sample in a study of blood T cell repertoires in COVID-19. Sequenced by immunoSEQ multiplex PCR; TCRdb stores in-frame clones only, minus some. This table holds around 300,000 clones, roughly 89% found once. Sequenced: PBMCs or T cells enriched from blood (not recorded which). The receptors were sampled from a woman aged 55-70 years who had recovered from COVID-19.

This rearrangement joins TRBV2 to TRBJ1-6; D gene uncertain. The CDR3 contains 12 residues. From germline, CDR1 is SNHLY and CDR2 FYNNEI. Trimming removed 9 bases at V and 7 bases at J, with 10 bases between. The CDR3: CASRQDNSPLHF. The CDR3 DNA reads TGTGCCAGTAGACAAGACAATTCACCCCTCCACTTT.

The rearrangement uses TRBV11-2 and TRBJ2-3; no firm D call. The germline CDR1 and CDR2 sequences are SGHAT and FQNNGV. V lost 10 bases and J lost 6, with 8 bases in between. The CDR3 sequence is 10 residues long. The CDR3 coding sequence is TGTGCCACCGCCCGGGATACGCAGTATTTT. This translates into CATARDTQYF.

This chain joins TRBV9 and TRBJ2-2; 8 bases map to TRBD1. Germline-derived CDR1 and CDR2 are SGDLS and YYNGEE. This CDR3 region has 17 residues. Trimming removed 2 bases from V and 3 bases from J; junction bases left unmatched: 9. DNA of the CDR3: TGTGCCAGCAGCGTCAGGGGGCTGGGAGAGTACACCGGGGAGCTGTTTTTT. Translation gives CASSVRGLGEYTGELFF.

J is TRBJ2-3 and V is TRBV6-6; 7 bases agree with TRBD2. The junction had 10 bases not matched to a gene; V was cut back by 6 bases and J by 1 base. CDR1 and CDR2 (germline): MNHNY, SVGAGI (reference sequence). The CDR3 has 16 residues. The CDR3 is CASRAASGGGTDTQYF. In DNA form, the CDR3 reads TGTGCCAGCAGGGCGGCTAGCGGAGGGGGCACAGATACGCAGTATTTT.

As to this clone: One junction end does not reproduce the germline sequence, and a read error may be involved. V and J are TRBV4-1 and TRBJ2-7; D unclear. The CDR3 extends over 12 amino acids. Germline V CDR1 and CDR2: MGHRA, YSYEKL. The CDR3 here is CASSPLTDERYF. The CDR3 DNA reads as TGCGCCAGCAGCCCACTGACCGATGAGCGGTACTTC.

V and J are TRBV6-1 and TRBJ2-1, with 10 bases lining up with TRBD2. CDR1 and CDR2 (germline): MNHNS, SASEGT. Trimming removed 1 base from V and 6 bases from J; junction bases left unmatched: 15. This CDR3 is built from 19 residues. The CDR3 reads CASSEVVASGSLKSNEQFF. CDR3 DNA: TGTGCCAGCAGTGAAGTGGTGGCTAGCGGGAGCTTGAAAAGCAATGAGCAGTTCTTC.

The genes are TRBV5-1 and TRBJ1-2; D is undetermined. Looked up from germline, CDR1 is SGHRS and CDR2 is YFSETQ. CDR3 length: 13 amino acids. Trimming took off 2 bases at V and 7 bases at J, with 12 bases between the two ends. In DNA, the CDR3 is TGCGCCAGCAGCTTAATCAGTGGGAGTGGCTACACCTTC. Amino acid sequence: CASSLISGSGYTF.

Regarding this clone: At one end, the junction sequence differs from germline, possibly due to a read error. The chain employs TRBV10-3 and TRBJ1-1, with D possibly TRBD1 on 6 matching bases. CDR1 ENHRY and CDR2 SYGVKD come from the germline V gene. This CDR3 region has 14 residues. The CDR3 protein is CAIRATGMNSEAFF. DNA for the CDR3: TGTGCCATCAGAGCCACAGGGATGAACAGTGAAGCTTTCTTT.

This chain uses TRBV3-1 (or the pseudogene TRBV3-2) with TRBJ1-6; D is unclear. The CDR3 length is 17 residues. The germline V gene encodes CDR1 LGHDT and CDR2 YNNKEL (reference sequence). Trimming removed 0 bases at V and 11 bases at J, with 20 bases between. DNA of the CDR3: TGTGCCAGCAGCCAAGATCCTCTCGTGAGGGTCCGAGCACCCCTCCACTTT. This gives the protein CASSQDPLVRVRAPLHF.

The chain employs TRBV4-2 and TRBJ1-3; a possible D gene is TRBD1 (5 bases). There are 18 residues in the CDR3. Germline CDR1 reads LGHNA; CDR2 reads YNFKEQ. V was pared by 0 bases and J by 0 bases, with 15 bases between. CDR3 bases: TGTGCCAGCAGCCAAGAGGGGTTGGGACTGAGCTCTGGAAACACCATATATTTT. Its translation: CASSQEGLGLSSGNTIYF.

The chain carries TRBV28 and TRBJ1-5, with a possible D match to TRBD1 (6 bases). This CDR3 comprises 15 residues. Germline values: CDR1 MDHEN, CDR2 SYDVKM. Trimming left V 4 bases short and J 11 bases short, with 21 bases between. CDR3 amino acids: CASSSRDRWEGAQHF. CDR3 sequence (DNA): TGTGCCAGCAGTTCCAGAGACAGGTGGGAGGGAGCCCAGCATTTT.

The chain carries TRBV5-1 and TRBJ2-3, with 8 bases aligning to TRBD1. The CDR3 loop spans 16 amino acids. The germline gives CDR1 SGHRS, CDR2 YFSETQ. The V gene end was trimmed by 4 bases and the J gene end by 2 bases; junction bases not matched to a gene: 9. For the CDR3, the DNA is TGCGCCAGCAGCACAGGACAGGGACTTCACACAGATACGCAGTATTTT. Translating it yields CASSTGQGLHTDTQYF.

This chain uses TRBV13 with TRBJ2-5; TRBD2 agrees at 11 bases. This CDR3 region has 17 residues. Per germline, CDR1 PRHDT and CDR2 FYEKMQ (reference sequence). V gave up 5 bases and J gave up 2 bases; unmatched junction bases: 10. The CDR3 loop reads CASSLPPGLADQETQYF. CDR3 coding DNA: TGTGCCAGCAGCCTACCTCCGGGACTAGCGGATCAAGAGACCCAGTACTTC.

The V and J genes are TRBV6-5 and TRBJ1-4; 9 positions match TRBD1. CDR1 and CDR2 (germline): MNHEY, SVGAGI. Trimming at V came to 6 bases and at J to 7 bases, leaving 6 bases not matched to a gene. The CDR3 consists of 14 residues. CDR3 in DNA: TGTGCCAGCAGCGACAGGGGGTCGAGTGAAAAACTGTTTTTT. Amino acids: CASSDRGSSEKLFF.

The chain combines TRBV19 with TRBJ1-1, with D possibly TRBD1 on 5 matching bases. Germline V gene lookup returns CDR1 LNHDA and CDR2 SQIVND (reference sequence). The CDR3 runs 14 residues. Between the trimmed V and J ends, which lost 6 bases and 1 base, there was a span of 12 bases. Written as DNA, the CDR3 is TGTGCCAGTAGCCATATCGGGGGGAACACTGAAGCTTTCTTT. Protein: CASSHIGGNTEAFF.

In this sample, this clone turned up once. The chain combines TRBV21-1 with TRBJ1-5; the table assigns TRBD1, which was not confirmed against the DNA. TRBV21-1 is a pseudogene. CDR3 length equals 20 residues. The CDR3 region has the DNA TGTGCCAGCCGGGATCGGTATCGGTCCCGGGACAGTGAATCGAATCAGCCCCAGCATTTT. It codes for CASRDRYRSRDSESNQPQHF.

The rearrangement uses TRBV3-1 (or the pseudogene TRBV3-2) and TRBJ1-5, with D possibly TRBD1 on 5 matching bases. The germline CDR1 and CDR2 sequences are LGHDT and YNNKEL (reference sequence). The CDR3 is 15 residues long. V lost 4 bases and J 6 bases, leaving 16 bases between the germline ends. DNA for the CDR3: TGTGCCAGCAGCCTTGGGACGGGAGGGGCTCAGCCCCAGCATTTT. Translated, it gives CASSLGTGGAQPQHF.

This clone is a singleton in its sample. The J gene is TRBJ1-1, the V gene TRBV30; the match to TRBD1 covers 7 bases. V gave up 2 bases and J gave up 5 bases; unmatched junction bases: 8. Germline V gives CDR1 GTSNPN, CDR2 SVGIG (reference sequence). The CDR3 runs 14 residues. CDR3: CAWSFRTGSTEAFF. In DNA, the CDR3 is TGTGCCTGGAGTTTTCGGACAGGCTCGACTGAAGCTTTCTTT.

V usage is TRBV5-1 and J usage is TRBJ2-1; no reliable D call. This CDR3 is 13 amino acids long. From germline, CDR1 is SGHRS and CDR2 YFSETQ. Trimming cost V 4 bases and J 4 bases, with 9 bases left between them. The CDR3 loop is CASSPIGYNEQFF. In DNA form, the CDR3 reads TGCGCCAGCAGCCCGATCGGTTACAATGAGCAGTTCTTC.

V is TRBV7-2 and J is TRBJ2-3, with 12 bases fitting TRBD2. The germline CDR1 and CDR2 sequences are SGHTA and FQGNSA. J lost 3 bases, V lost 5 bases, and 6 bases had no gene match. The CDR3 consists of 16 residues. The CDR3 reads CASSQTSGGRTDTQYF. CDR3 in DNA: TGTGCCAGCAGCCAGACTAGCGGGGGACGAACAGATACGCAGTATTTT.

The chain uses TRBV3-1 (or the pseudogene TRBV3-2) and TRBJ2-7, with D unresolved. The V gene lost 4 bases and the J gene lost 0 bases, with 10 bases spanning the gap. Per germline, CDR1 LGHDT and CDR2 YNNKEL (reference sequence). CDR3 length: 14 amino acids. The CDR3 reads CASSPDGYSYEQYF. Here the CDR3 DNA reads TGTGCCAGCAGCCCCGACGGGTACTCCTACGAGCAGTACTTC.

The rearrangement joins TRBV6-5 to TRBJ1-5; TRBD1 matches 7 bases. Trimming took 2 bases from V and 6 from J; bases not matched to a gene: 4. The CDR3 contains 14 residues. Germline V gene lookup returns CDR1 MNHEY and CDR2 SVGAGI. The CDR3 loop is CASSYVSGGQPQHF. The CDR3 coding sequence is TGTGCCAGCAGTTACGTGTCAGGGGGTCAGCCCCAGCATTTT.

The chain recombines TRBV20-1 with TRBJ2-5, with 13 positions matching TRBD2. V shed 3 bases and J 2 bases; nucleotides not matched to a gene: 6. This CDR3 is 16 amino acids long. Germline CDR1 DFQATT, CDR2 SNEGSKA (reference sequence). CDR3 in DNA: TGCAGTGCTAGTTCCGGACTAGCGGGGGAACAAGAGACCCAGTACTTC. Protein sequence: CSASSGLAGEQETQYF.

V and J are TRBV5-5 and TRBJ2-3; TRBD2 matches at 8 bases. The CDR3 consists of 15 residues. Trimming removed 5 bases from V and 7 bases from J; junction bases left unmatched: 12. Germline V gene sequence: CDR1 SGHKS, CDR2 YYEKEE (reference sequence). CDR3 sequence (DNA): TGTGCCAGCAGGTATTGGGGACTAGACCCTCATACGCAGTATTTT. Amino acids: CASRYWGLDPHTQYF.

The gene calls are TRBV28 and TRBJ1-1; the D gene is possibly TRBD1 (5 bases). Trimming shortened V by 10 bases and J by 0 bases, and 18 bases separated the two germline ends. This CDR3 has 15 amino acids. The germline V gene has CDR1 MDHEN and CDR2 SYDVKM. The CDR3 DNA is TGTGCCACACGTCTGGGGGGAATAATGAACACTGAAGCTTTCTTT. Protein product: CATRLGGIMNTEAFF.

This chain uses TRBV11-3 with TRBJ1-1, with 10 bases lining up with TRBD1. Trimming at V came to 5 bases and at J to 5 bases, leaving 2 bases not matched to a gene. Germline assignment: CDR1 SGHNT and CDR2 YENEEA. The length of the CDR3 is 13 residues. CDR3 sequence reads: CASSPDRGTEAFF. The CDR3 region has the DNA TGTGCCAGCAGCCCGGACAGGGGGACTGAAGCTTTCTTT.

V and J are TRBV2 and TRBJ1-5; TRBD1 is a possible D gene (6 bases). Trimming removed 6 bases at V and 7 bases at J, with 19 bases between. CDR1 is SNHLY and CDR2 is FYNNEI in the germline V gene. The CDR3 covers 15 residues. The DNA of the CDR3 is TGTGCCAGCAGGGCCGGGACAACCCTCGAACAGCCCCAGCATTTT. It encodes CASRAGTTLEQPQHF.

The V gene is TRBV11-2, the J gene TRBJ2-5, with a weak D call TRBD1 (5 bases). V gave up 1 base and J gave up 2 bases, with 14 bases separating them. Germline CDR1 SGHAT, CDR2 FQNNGV. This CDR3 has 16 amino acids. As DNA, the CDR3 is TGTGCCAGCAGCTTAGCCCCCATCCGACAGCAAGAGACCCAGTACTTC. Translation gives CASSLAPIRQQETQYF.

V and J are TRBV2 and TRBJ1-3; D is uncertain. Germline V gene data show CDR1 as SNHLY and CDR2 as FYNNEI. The CDR3 covers 12 residues. V was cut by 5 bases and J by 6 bases, with 8 bases left in between. The DNA for the CDR3 is TGTGCCAGCAGTAACGAGAAAAACACCATATATTTT. Protein sequence: CASSNEKNTIYF. The full variable domain, with the rest looked up from reference TRBV2 and TRBJ1-3, is EPEVTQTPSHQVTQMGQEVILRCVPISNHLYFYWYRQILGQKVEFLVSFYNNEISEKSEIFDDQFSVERPDGSNFTLKIRSTKLEDSAMYFCASSNEKNTIYFGEGSWLTVV.

The chain couples TRBV7-2 to TRBJ2-7; TRBD2 matches at 8 bases. Germline-derived CDR1 and CDR2 are SGHTA and FQGNSA. This CDR3 region has 16 residues. V shed 5 bases and J 6 bases; nucleotides not matched to a gene: 15. The CDR3 DNA reads as TGTGCCAGCAGCCAATCGGGGGGGATTCGACTTGGCGAGCAGTACTTC. Amino acids: CASSQSGGIRLGEQYF.